This is a list of T cell receptor beta chains from one sample in a study of T cell responses to AZD1222 COVID-19 vaccine. Assay: immunoSEQ multiplex PCR; the TCRdb copy retains only in-frame clones and omits some. This repertoire shows under 110,000 clones, under 90% found once; its top ten account for approximately 5%. The sequences come from peripheral blood, collected on day 0 of AZD1222 vaccination. All receptors come from an adult in good health. Each CDR3 is given with its conserved first and last residue.

CDR3 length: 19; V gene: TRBV27; J gene: TRBJ2-2; CDR3 protein: CASSPSWGGGSDRTGELFF
CDR3 length: 16; V gene: TRBV7-3; J gene: TRBJ1-1; CDR3 protein: CASSSSPGGANTEAFF
CDR3 length: 14; V gene: TRBV27; J gene: TRBJ2-7; CDR3 protein: CASSPSGTTYEQYF
CDR3 length: 15; V gene: TRBV11-2; J gene: TRBJ2-1; CDR3 protein: CASSLDRAKYNEQFF
CDR3 length: 15; V gene: TRBV7-9; J gene: TRBJ2-5; CDR3 protein: CASMRVGGSRETQYF
CDR3 length: 14; V gene: TRBV6-5; J gene: TRBJ1-2; CDR3 protein: CASTGVSANYGYTF
CDR3 length: 14; V gene: TRBV19; J gene: TRBJ1-5; CDR3 protein: CASSIVQGNQPQHF
CDR3 length: 16; V gene: TRBV5-4; J gene: TRBJ2-1; CDR3 protein: CASSPGGERARNEQFF
CDR3 length: 14; V gene: TRBV7-2; J gene: TRBJ1-6; CDR3 protein: CASSRRDSRSPLHF
CDR3 length: 13; V gene: TRBV3-1/TRBV3-2; J gene: TRBJ2-5; CDR3 protein: CASSRGGKETQYF
CDR3 length: 14; V gene: TRBV6-6; J gene: TRBJ2-7; CDR3 protein: CASSPSGTSYEQYF
CDR3 length: 15; V gene: TRBV11-2; J gene: TRBJ1-1; CDR3 protein: CASSLGLSPNTEAFF
CDR3 length: 14; V gene: TRBV2; J gene: TRBJ2-1; CDR3 protein: CASSVREGYNEQFF
CDR3 length: 18; V gene: TRBV3-1/TRBV3-2; J gene: TRBJ2-6; CDR3 protein: CASSPHPQGLSGANVLTF
CDR3 length: 16; V gene: TRBV3-1/TRBV3-2; J gene: TRBJ2-1; CDR3 protein: CASSQEGGGLYNEQFF
CDR3 length: 13; V gene: TRBV19; J gene: TRBJ1-5; CDR3 protein: CASSGGGGQPQHF
CDR3 length: 16; V gene: TRBV7-9; J gene: TRBJ2-1; CDR3 protein: CASSRGTAPSYNEQFF
CDR3 length: 14; V gene: TRBV5-1; J gene: TRBJ2-2; CDR3 protein: CASSSTGGGGELFF
CDR3 length: 13; V gene: TRBV7-3; J gene: TRBJ2-3; CDR3 protein: CASSPSDTDTQYF
CDR3 length: 15; V gene: TRBV5-6; J gene: TRBJ2-2; CDR3 protein: CASSLGWTVAGELFF
CDR3 length: 15; V gene: TRBV5-6; J gene: TRBJ1-1; CDR3 protein: CASSGGQRMNTEAFF
CDR3 length: 15; V gene: TRBV5-1; J gene: TRBJ2-1; CDR3 protein: CASSLVGNQVNEQFF
CDR3 length: 17; V gene: TRBV4-3; J gene: TRBJ2-7; CDR3 protein: CASSRIQGTGSFYEQYF
CDR3 length: 15; V gene: TRBV7-8; J gene: TRBJ2-7; CDR3 protein: CASSSLALSSYEQYF
CDR3 length: 16; V gene: TRBV4-2; J gene: TRBJ2-7; CDR3 protein: CASSQAGGTASYEQYF
CDR3 length: 17; V gene: TRBV3-1/TRBV3-2; J gene: TRBJ2-3; CDR3 protein: CASSQDLAGTSTDTQYF
CDR3 length: 15; V gene: TRBV15; J gene: TRBJ2-7; CDR3 protein: CATSRESSRSYEQYF
CDR3 length: 15; V gene: TRBV19; J gene: TRBJ2-2; CDR3 protein: CASSPTDRDTGELFF
CDR3 length: 15; V gene: TRBV4-1; J gene: TRBJ1-5; CDR3 protein: CASSQDGSGNQPQHF
CDR3 length: 13; V gene: TRBV25-1; J gene: TRBJ1-5; CDR3 protein: CATGQGSNQPQHF
CDR3 length: 15; V gene: TRBV10-1; J gene: TRBJ2-6; CDR3 protein: CASSVGLPGANVLTF
CDR3 length: 13; V gene: TRBV12-3/TRBV12-4; J gene: TRBJ1-5; CDR3 protein: CASSLNGNQPQHF
CDR3 length: 16; V gene: TRBV7-3; J gene: TRBJ2-3; CDR3 protein: CASSLSMSGSADTQYF
CDR3 length: 14; V gene: TRBV28; J gene: TRBJ1-1; CDR3 protein: CASSLVLLGTEAFF
CDR3 length: 16; V gene: TRBV19; J gene: TRBJ2-2; CDR3 protein: CASSSGQGGNPGELFF
CDR3 length: 14; V gene: TRBV10-1; J gene: TRBJ2-3; CDR3 protein: CASSPGTFTDTQYF
CDR3 length: 11; V gene: TRBV2; J gene: TRBJ2-2; CDR3 protein: CASSESAGLFF
CDR3 length: 14; V gene: TRBV27; J gene: TRBJ1-3; CDR3 protein: CASSSTVGGNTIYF
CDR3 length: 13; V gene: TRBV28; J gene: TRBJ2-6; CDR3 protein: CASSLAGPNVLTF
CDR3 length: 13; V gene: TRBV28; J gene: TRBJ2-7; CDR3 protein: CASSLGLSYEQYF
CDR3 length: 16; V gene: TRBV5-1; J gene: TRBJ2-3; CDR3 protein: CASSLLPESSTDTQYF
CDR3 length: 14; V gene: TRBV19; J gene: TRBJ1-2; CDR3 protein: CASSTGGQHYGYTF
CDR3 length: 15; V gene: TRBV6-5; J gene: TRBJ1-1; CDR3 protein: CASSYSGVGGTEAFF
CDR3 length: 12; V gene: TRBV9; J gene: TRBJ2-3; CDR3 protein: CASSVVEDTQYF
CDR3 length: 14; V gene: TRBV2; J gene: TRBJ1-1; CDR3 protein: CASSPGTGGTEAFF
CDR3 length: 14; V gene: TRBV3-1/TRBV3-2; J gene: TRBJ1-5; CDR3 protein: CASSQGPGNQPQHF
CDR3 length: 15; V gene: TRBV2; J gene: TRBJ1-4; CDR3 protein: CASSEALQGGEKLFF
CDR3 length: 16; V gene: TRBV4-2; J gene: TRBJ1-2; CDR3 protein: CASSQGGQKNNYGYTF
CDR3 length: 14; V gene: TRBV28; J gene: TRBJ2-2; CDR3 protein: CASSWGRAAGELFF
CDR3 length: 14; V gene: TRBV7-9; J gene: TRBJ2-3; CDR3 protein: CASSLTETTDTQYF
CDR3 length: 14; V gene: TRBV6-6; J gene: TRBJ2-7; CDR3 protein: CASSYSELGYEQYF
CDR3 length: 16; V gene: TRBV4-3; J gene: TRBJ2-1; CDR3 protein: CASSQDWMDTYNEQFF
CDR3 length: 16; V gene: TRBV10-3; J gene: TRBJ2-7; CDR3 protein: CAISEQQVRESYEQYF